Below, one T cell receptor (beta chain) is given with its context. Its antigen is not known. V lost 2 bases and J 7 bases, leaving 11 bases between the germline ends. The CDR3 contains 13 residues. Germline lookup yields CDR1 SGHTS and CDR2 YDEGEE. Assay used: immunoSEQ multiplex PCR; TCRdb lists only in-frame clones, some missing. The sample holds tens of thousands of clones, 89% seen once. The data belong to a study of graft-versus-host responses after intestinal transplantation. About the study: Transplant recipients had multivisceral, liver-intestinal, or isolated intestinal grafts. Findings of the study overall: The recipient marrow held GvH clones, and some of them showed up first in ileum or blood. Early post-transplant HvG declines were associated with peak circulating GvH clone levels.

Sequenced here: PBMCs, sampled 65 to 70 days after intestinal transplantation. This TCR derives from a human patient who received an intestinal transplant, so some T cells may come from the graft donor. This chain connects TRBV5-8 to TRBJ2-3, with TRBD2 as a possible D gene (5 bases). CDR3 loop: CASSLNWENTQYF. The DNA for the CDR3 is TGTGCCAGCAGCTTAAATTGGGAGAATACGCAGTATTTT.